Below, 17 T cell receptor beta chains from the same sample are listed, as sequenced in a study of neurological immune-mediated disorders. In TCRdb, the 5' RACE reads were re-called with MiXCR into one record per CDR3 protein. The sample records about 62,000 distinct CDR3 sequences, 3.5% to 4.5% being singletons. Sequenced: PBMCs. Source of these receptors: a woman aged 45-59 years with multiple sclerosis.

CDR3 in amino acids: CASSFNWVDTQYF. CDR3 sequence (DNA): TGTGCCAGCAGCTTTAATTGGGTAGATACGCAGTATTTT. The chain combines TRBV7-2 with TRBJ2-3, with D unresolved. The germline V and J ends were trimmed by 3 bases and 5 bases, with 9 bases remaining between them. The CDR3 totals 13 residues. From germline, CDR1 is SGHTA and CDR2 FQGNSA.

There are many counts of this clonotype. CDR3 nucleotides: TGCAGTGCTAGAGAAGGGACTAGCGGGTTTAATGAGCAGTTCTTC. Amino acids: CSAREGTSGFNEQFF. V gene TRBV20-1 combines with J gene TRBJ2-1; TRBD2 aligns across 12 bases. The CDR3 spans 15 residues. Germline CDR1 is DFQATT and CDR2 is SNEGSKA (reference sequence). J lost 7 bases, V lost 0 bases, and 4 bases had no gene match.

This clonotype appeared many times. The genes are TRBV6-1 and TRBJ2-7; D uncertain. Germline V gives CDR1 MNHNS, CDR2 SASEGT. Trimming left V 1 base short and J 3 bases short, with 10 bases between. The CDR3 is 14 amino acids. The CDR3 sequence: CASSEEVLIYEQYF. In DNA form, the CDR3 reads TGTGCCAGCAGTGAAGAGGTCCTCATCTACGAGCAGTACTTC.

This clonotype was seen many times. The chain recombines TRBV20-1 with TRBJ1-1; 7 nucleotides line up with TRBD1. Germline V gene data show CDR1 as DFQATT and CDR2 as SNEGSKA (reference sequence). The CDR3 is 14 amino acids. V shed 3 bases and J 5 bases; nucleotides not matched to a gene: 9. In DNA, the CDR3 is TGCAGTGCTAGGGACAGGTGGCTTAGAACTGAAGCTTTCTTT. It encodes CSARDRWLRTEAFF.

This clonotype was seen many times. The chain employs TRBV5-1 and TRBJ1-2, with D tentatively TRBD1 (5 bases). V was clipped by 0 bases and J by 4 bases, with 19 bases between them. Per the germline V gene, CDR1 is SGHRS and CDR2 is YFSETQ. This CDR3 has 17 amino acids. CDR3 region: CASSLGEPTRGLYGYTF. DNA of the CDR3: TGCGCCAGCAGCTTGGGGGAGCCGACAAGGGGTCTCTATGGCTACACCTTC.

The sample holds many counts of this clonotype. The rearrangement uses TRBV7-2 and TRBJ2-1; D call uncertain. The V and J ends lost 1 base and 8 bases respectively, with 6 bases between them. Germline V lookup: CDR1 SGHTA, CDR2 FQGNSA. The CDR3 runs to 12 residues. Written as DNA, the CDR3 is TGTGCCAGCAGCTTAGAAGTCTATGAGCAGTTCTTC. Encoded protein: CASSLEVYEQFF. The full variable domain, with the rest looked up from reference TRBV7-2 and TRBJ2-1, is GAGVSQSPSNKVTEKGKDVELRCDPISGHTALYWYRQSLGQGLEFLIYFQGNSAPDKSGLPSDRFSAERTGGSVSTLTIQRTQQEDSAVYLCASSLEVYEQFFGPGTRLTVL.

Only a few counts were recorded for this clonotype. The genes are TRBV20-1 and TRBJ2-1; the match to TRBD2 covers 10 bases. The CDR3 length is 13 residues. V was clipped by 6 bases and J by 6 bases; unmatched bases: 5. CDR1 and CDR2 from the germline V gene are DFQATT and SNEGSKA (reference sequence). The CDR3 sequence is CSAKREGLNEQFF. The CDR3 bases are TGCAGTGCAAAGCGGGAGGGACTCAATGAGCAGTTCTTC.

This clonotype was counted many times. The V gene is TRBV6-2 or TRBV6-3, the J gene TRBJ2-7; possibly TRBD2 for D (5 bases). CDR3 length: 13 amino acids. V lost 6 bases and J 9 bases, leaving 18 bases between the germline ends. Germline V gene lookup returns CDR1 MNHEY and CDR2 SVGEGT. The CDR3 DNA follows: TGTGCCAGCAGCCCCACCTTTCCTGAGGGGCAGTACTTC. This gives the protein CASSPTFPEGQYF.

This clonotype was counted at least ten times. The rearrangement uses TRBV7-3 and TRBJ2-1, with 8 bases fitting TRBD2. Germline values: CDR1 SGHTA, CDR2 FQGTGA. CDR3 length equals 17 residues. The V gene end was trimmed by 7 bases and the J gene end by 8 bases; junction bases not matched to a gene: 19. The CDR3 protein is CASTRGGRAGDIDEQFF. The CDR3 DNA reads TGTGCCAGCACCCGGGGGGGCAGAGCGGGAGATATAGATGAGCAGTTCTTC.

This clonotype occurred many times. The chain carries TRBV29-1 and TRBJ2-3, with 12 bases identical to TRBD1. Trimming at V came to 7 bases and at J to 2 bases, leaving 7 bases not matched to a gene. The CDR3 covers 15 residues. Germline lookup yields CDR1 SQVTM and CDR2 ANQGSEA. CDR3 loop: CSAWDRGLDTDTQYF. DNA of the CDR3: TGCAGCGCCTGGGACAGGGGGCTAGACACAGATACGCAGTATTTT.

This clonotype was seen repeatedly, ten times or more. The rearrangement links TRBV11-2 to TRBJ2-2; D unresolved. This CDR3 has 14 residues. Trimming took off 5 bases at V and 4 bases at J, with 11 bases between the two ends. CDR1 and CDR2 (germline): SGHAT, FQNNGV. The CDR3 DNA reads as TGTGCCAGCAGCCCCCTCCGTGGCACCGGGGAGCTGTTTTTT. Translated, it gives CASSPLRGTGELFF.

The table lists this clonotype with many counts. The chain has TRBV5-1 and TRBJ2-5; D uncertain. This CDR3 contains 14 residues. Trimming removed 0 bases from V and 4 bases from J, with 10 bases in between. Germline V lookup: CDR1 SGHRS, CDR2 YFSETQ. The CDR3 protein is CASSLVPSGETQYF. The CDR3 nucleotides read TGCGCCAGCAGCTTGGTGCCCTCCGGAGAGACCCAGTACTTC.

This clonotype was recorded at least ten times. The CDR3 sequence is CSSGASGTTDTQYF. The CDR3 DNA is TGCAGCTCTGGGGCTAGCGGAACCACAGATACGCAGTATTTT. This chain connects TRBV29-1 to TRBJ2-3; TRBD2 aligns across 7 bases. This CDR3 has 14 amino acids. Germline loops: CDR1 SQVTM, CDR2 ANQGSEA. V lost 8 bases and J lost 2; bases outside the gene matches: 10.

This clonotype showed up just a few times. Its ends do not fully match the called genes, so a read error is possible. V usage is TRBV20-1 and J usage is TRBJ1-6, with 8 positions matching TRBD1. This CDR3 is 16 amino acids long. Germline values: CDR1 DFQATT, CDR2 SNEGSKA (reference sequence). The CDR3 loop is CSARDPTGGSSSPLNF. The CDR3 nucleotides read TGCAGTGCTAGAGATCCCACAGGGGGAAGTAGTTCACCCCTCAACTTT.

This clonotype was counted ten times or more. The chain has TRBV29-1 and TRBJ1-2, with 8 bases lining up with TRBD1. Looked up from germline, CDR1 is SQVTM and CDR2 is ANQGSEA. The trim removed 3 bases at V and 2 bases at J, leaving 11 bases unmatched. The CDR3 has 16 amino acids. CDR3: CSVERLRGTGNYGYTF. DNA of the CDR3: TGCAGCGTTGAGCGACTCCGCGGGACAGGCAACTATGGCTACACCTTC.

This clonotype occurred many times. V is TRBV29-1 and J is TRBJ2-4; D is unclear. Germline CDR1 reads SQVTM; CDR2 reads ANQGSEA. V was clipped by 7 bases and J by 12 bases, with 16 bases between them. This CDR3 has 11 residues. Written as DNA, the CDR3 is TGCAGCGCCCAAAAGGGCATTTCTCAGTACTTC. It codes for CSAQKGISQYF.

This clonotype was observed at least ten times. The CDR3 here is CSARWTENIQYF. CDR3 sequence (DNA): TGCAGTGCTAGATGGACAGAAAACATTCAGTACTTC. V gene TRBV20-1 combines with J gene TRBJ2-4; D possibly corresponds to TRBD1 (6 bases). This CDR3 has 12 amino acids. The germline CDR1 and CDR2 sequences are DFQATT and SNEGSKA (reference sequence). Trimming shortened V by 2 bases and J by 5 bases, and 7 bases separated the two germline ends.